A selection of T cell receptor beta chains follows, all from one sample in a study of response to subunit inactivated influenza vaccine. TCRdb redid the calling of the RT-PCR reads with MiXCR, one entry per CDR3 protein. The repertoire holds about 540,000 distinct CDR3 sequences, with approximately 20% as singletons. This sample was also put to use in a study of T cells expressing NK-cell markers.

The starting material was CD4+ T cells sorted from PBMCs, obtained 11 to 12 days after vaccination. These receptors were collected from a man aged 50 or older who received an inactivated influenza vaccine. The CDR3 runs from the conserved cysteine through the conserved F or W. The D gene is left open where the match is weak. Clone size, where shown, is once, few, many, or a class for clones that have expanded.

j_call	clone_size	d_call	v_call	cdr3_nt	cdr3_aa
TRBJ2-2	few	TRBD1	TRBV9	TGTGCCAGCAGCGTAGGGACAGGGGGTTACACCGGGGAGCTGTTTTTT	CASSVGTGGYTGELFF
TRBJ1-4	-	-	TRBV20-1	TGCAGTGCTAGAGTGGGAGGGTTTGAAAAACTGTTTTTT	CSARVGGFEKLFF
TRBJ2-6	-	-	TRBV5-5	TGTGCCAGCACACTAACCCAGGGCCCCTCCAGGGCTCTGACTTTC	CASTLTQGPSRALTF
TRBJ1-3	few	-	TRBV6-1	TGTGCCAGCAGTCCATTTAGGGAACGTGGAAACACCATATATTTT	CASSPFRERGNTIYF
TRBJ2-7	many	TRBD1	TRBV7-2	TGTGCCAGCAGCTTACAGGGGGCGGCAACCTACGAGCAGTACTTC	CASSLQGAATYEQYF
TRBJ2-4	-	TRBD1	TRBV3-1	TGTGCCAGCAGCCAAGGGCCAGGGGGCTCGAACATTCAGTACTTC	CASSQGPGGSNIQYF
TRBJ2-1	-	TRBD2	TRBV7-2	TGTGCCAGCAGCTTAGAGCGGGGGATCAATGAGCAGTTCTTC	CASSLERGINEQFF
TRBJ1-2	few	-	TRBV28	TGTGCCAGCAGCCTAGACAGTGTACAAGTCAACTATGGCTACACCTTC	CASSLDSVQVNYGYTF
TRBJ1-1	-	-	TRBV20-1	TGCAGTGCTAGAGAAGAAGCTTTCTTT	CSAREEAFF
TRBJ2-1	-	TRBD2	TRBV20-1	TGCAGTGCCCGGGGGGGAGTCTATGAGCAGTTCTTC	CSARGGVYEQFF
TRBJ1-1	-	-	TRBV5-1	TGCGCCAGCAGCTTGGGTATCAGGGAGAACACTGAAGCTTTCTTT	CASSLGIRENTEAFF
TRBJ2-1	-	TRBD2	TRBV20-1	TGCAGTGCCAGAACGGGACTAGCGGGAGGGAATGAGCAGTTCTTC	CSARTGLAGGNEQFF
TRBJ1-2	few	-	TRBV20-1	TGCAGTGTTAAGGACGGATTCTATGGCTACACCTTC	CSVKDGFYGYTF
TRBJ1-2	few	-	TRBV5-1	TGCGCCAGCAGCTTGGAGGCAGGCCCTAAGGAGTATGGCTACACCTTC	CASSLEAGPKEYGYTF
TRBJ1-2	-	-	TRBV29-1	TGCAGCGTTGGGGTCGGCGGTTTGAAGGGCTACACCTTC	CSVGVGGLKGYTF
TRBJ1-2	-	-	TRBV6-4	TGTGCCAGCAGTGATCGTTTCGGCTACACCTTC	CASSDRFGYTF
TRBJ2-3	-	TRBD2	TRBV29-1	TGCAGCGCCGGGACACCCGGACTAGCGGGAGGGCCGGGAGATACGCAGTATTTT	CSAGTPGLAGGPGDTQYF
TRBJ1-5	-	-	TRBV7-9	TGTGCCAGCGGCGACGACACTAGCAATCAGCCCCAGCATTTT	CASGDDTSNQPQHF
TRBJ1-5	-	-	TRBV5-1	TGCGCCAGCAGCCTAAGAGGGGGGAATGATCAGCCCCAGCATTTT	CASSLRGGNDQPQHF
TRBJ2-1	-	-	TRBV6-2/TRBV6-3	TGTGCGAGCGGAACGGGGGCCTCCTACAATGAGCAGTTCTTC	CASGTGASYNEQFF
TRBJ2-1	-	-	TRBV9	TGTGCCAGCAGCCTCGAGGAGCGGACTTACAATGAGCAGTTCTTC	CASSLEERTYNEQFF
TRBJ2-7	once	TRBD1	TRBV5-1	TGCGCCAGCACAACAGGGGGCAGTGCCTCCTACGAGCAGTACTTC	CASTTGGSASYEQYF
TRBJ1-2	-	-	TRBV5-6	TGTGCCAGCAGCCCGAGGGAGGCTAACTATGGCTACACCTTC	CASSPREANYGYTF
TRBJ2-1	-	-	TRBV7-2	TGTGCCAGCAGCTTAGGCGTAGGAGGATCCTACAATGAGCAGTTCTTC	CASSLGVGGSYNEQFF
TRBJ2-6	-	-	TRBV5-6	TGTGCCAGCAGCCCGCCGCGGACCAACGTCCTGACTTTC	CASSPPRTNVLTF
TRBJ2-7	-	-	TRBV7-9	TGTGCCAGCACCAACAGGTCGGAGTCCTACGAGCAGTACTTC	CASTNRSESYEQYF
TRBJ2-1	-	TRBD1	TRBV7-2	TGTGCCAGCAGATCGACAGGGAGTGAGCAGTTCTTC	CASRSTGSEQFF
TRBJ2-5	-	-	TRBV29-1	TGCAGCGTCCTCTGGGGGGCTCTCGGGACCCAGTACTTC	CSVLWGALGTQYF
TRBJ2-5	many	-	TRBV6-2/TRBV6-3	TGTGCCAGCAGTCCTACGATGTACCAAGAGACCCAGTACTTC	CASSPTMYQETQYF
TRBJ2-3	-	TRBD2	TRBV5-5	TGTGCCAGCAGCTTGGTCCTAGCGGTCACAGATACGCAGTATTTT	CASSLVLAVTDTQYF
TRBJ2-2	few	-	TRBV21-1	TGTGCCAGCGTAACAGGGGGCGAATCGGCCGGGGAGCTGTTTTTT	CASVTGGESAGELFF
TRBJ2-7	-	-	TRBV15	TGTGCCACCAGCAGAGGCGGATCCTACGAGCAGTACTTC	CATSRGGSYEQYF
TRBJ2-1	-	TRBD1	TRBV5-5	TGTGCCAGCAGCTTACAGGGGAGAGGCTGGGTACTCAATGAGCAGTTCTTC	CASSLQGRGWVLNEQFF